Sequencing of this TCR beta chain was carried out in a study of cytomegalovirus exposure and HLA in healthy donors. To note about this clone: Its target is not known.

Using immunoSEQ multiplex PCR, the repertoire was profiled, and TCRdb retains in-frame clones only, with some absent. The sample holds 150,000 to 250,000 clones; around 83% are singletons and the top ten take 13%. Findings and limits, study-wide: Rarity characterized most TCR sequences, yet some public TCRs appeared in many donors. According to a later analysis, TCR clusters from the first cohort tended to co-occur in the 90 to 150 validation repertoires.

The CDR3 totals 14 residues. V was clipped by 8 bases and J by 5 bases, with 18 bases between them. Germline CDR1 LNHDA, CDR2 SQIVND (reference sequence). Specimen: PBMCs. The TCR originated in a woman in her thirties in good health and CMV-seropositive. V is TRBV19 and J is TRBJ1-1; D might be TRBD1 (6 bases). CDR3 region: CASYPSQGQTEAFF. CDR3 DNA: TGTGCCAGTTACCCGTCACAGGGTCAGACTGAAGCTTTCTTT.